This passage covers 22 T cell receptor beta chains from one sample sequenced in a study of neurological immune-mediated disorders. TCRdb fed the 5' RACE reads into MiXCR, producing one record per CDR3 protein. The sample carries more than 15,000 distinct CDR3 sequences, around 15% recorded once. Sequenced material: PBMCs. These receptors were taken from a man between 60 and 75 years old with HTLV-1-associated myelopathy (HAM/TSP).

Ten or more counts support this clonotype. A much larger clone differs from this one at a single base, so this may be a read error. V usage is TRBV20-1 and J usage is TRBJ1-2, with 8 nucleotides matching TRBD1. CDR1 is DFQATT, CDR2 SNEGSKA, per germline (reference sequence). This CDR3 has 15 amino acids. CDR3 in amino acids: CSARDRGRGHYAYTF. The DNA for the CDR3 is TGCAGTGCTAGAGATCGGGGCAGGGGGCACTATGCCTACACCTTC.

This clonotype was recorded many times. The chain couples TRBV12-3 or TRBV12-4 to TRBJ2-2; D unclear. The germline V and J ends were trimmed by 8 bases and 5 bases, with 15 bases remaining between them. The CDR3 has 14 amino acids. The CDR3 coding sequence is TGTGCCAGCGGGGTCCCCCGGTATACCGGGGAGCTGTTTTTT. It yields the protein CASGVPRYTGELFF.

This clonotype was detected many times. This chain connects TRBV20-1 to TRBJ1-5, with D perhaps TRBD1 (6 bases). Trimming removed 0 bases at V and 11 bases at J, with 17 bases between. CDR1 is DFQATT and CDR2 is SNEGSKA in the germline V gene (reference sequence). The CDR3 has 14 residues. The CDR3 DNA reads as TGCAGTGCTAGAGATTTGGCAGGGGAACGAGCCCAGCATTTT. It encodes CSARDLAGERAQHF.

This clonotype was seen ten or more times. The chain is built from TRBV29-1 and TRBJ1-1, with TRBD1 as a possible D gene (6 bases). The CDR3 sequence is 13 residues long. The V and J ends lost 7 bases and 2 bases respectively, with 14 bases between them. The V gene's germline CDR1 is SQVTM and CDR2 ANQGSEA. In nucleotides, the CDR3 is TGCAGCGCCCGGACAGCAATAAACACTGAAGCTTTCTTT. Amino acids: CSARTAINTEAFF.

This clonotype was observed many times. In nucleotides, the CDR3 is TGTGCCAGCAGCCCCTGGGGAGCTGCGGGAAACACCATATATTTT. The encoded protein is CASSPWGAAGNTIYF. The J gene is TRBJ1-3, the V gene TRBV12-3 or TRBV12-4; no definite D call. The CDR3 contains 15 residues. The ends were cut back, 6 bases at V and 4 bases at J, with 16 bases in the middle.

This clonotype was recorded many times. The rearrangement joins TRBV6-5 to TRBJ2-7; perhaps D is TRBD1 or TRBD2 (5 bases each). With 6 bases removed from V and 6 bases from J, the gap between germline ends came to 21 bases. This CDR3 has 15 amino acids. CDR1 and CDR2 from the germline V gene are MNHEY and SVGAGI. The CDR3 protein is CASRQSSGTSGEQYF. The DNA of the CDR3 is TGTGCCAGCAGACAATCTTCCGGGACGAGCGGCGAGCAGTACTTC.

This clonotype was found once. The rearrangement joins TRBV28 to TRBJ2-7, with TRBD1 identical over 9 bases. V lost 5 bases, J lost 2 bases, and 4 bases stayed unmatched. The length of the CDR3 is 14 residues. The germline CDR1 and CDR2 sequences are MDHEN and SYDVKM. The CDR3: CASSTGGAPYEQYV. CDR3 coding DNA: TGTGCCAGCAGTACAGGGGGCGCGCCCTACGAGCAGTACGTC.

This clonotype showed up many times. This CDR3 reads CSTFSGNTEAFF. In DNA, the CDR3 is TGCAGCACCTTCTCCGGAAACACTGAAGCTTTCTTT. The genes are TRBV29-1 and TRBJ1-1; no clear D. With 8 bases removed from V and 2 bases from J, the gap between germline ends came to 12 bases. The CDR3 spans 12 residues. Germline V gene lookup returns CDR1 SQVTM and CDR2 ANQGSEA.

Note on this clonotype: No DNA is shown, since the ends of the CDR3 on it are uncertain; the CDR3 is the one TCRdb lists. The chain is built from TRBV5-1 and TRBJ2-5; the table assigns TRBD1, which was not confirmed against the DNA. In germline, CDR1 is SGHRS, CDR2 YFSETQ. From its first to its last residue, the CDR3 has 20 amino acids. CDR3 in amino acids: CASSFYICSAMDRGLETQYF.

This clonotype is categorized as medium-sized (0.01 to 0.1%). The chain uses TRBV20-1 and TRBJ1-5; TRBD1 is a possible D gene (6 bases). Germline CDR1 reads DFQATT; CDR2 reads SNEGSKA (reference sequence). This CDR3 region has 14 residues. V was trimmed by 6 bases and J by 4 bases, leaving 16 bases between them. The CDR3 bases are TGCAGTGCGCGGTCGTTGACAGGAAATCAGCCCCAGCATTTT. Translated, it gives CSARSLTGNQPQHF.

This clonotype occurred many times. The rearrangement uses TRBV28 and TRBJ1-2, with 7 bases aligning to TRBD1. Per germline, CDR1 MDHEN and CDR2 SYDVKM. This CDR3 region has 12 residues. V trimming: 10 bases; J trimming: 5 bases; junction bases outside the gene matches: 7. The CDR3 reads CAMASRGYGYTF. In nucleotides, the CDR3 is TGTGCCATGGCGTCCAGGGGGTATGGCTACACCTTC.

This clonotype was detected many times. The chain couples TRBV9 to TRBJ2-2, with 8 nucleotides matching TRBD1. The CDR3 spans 16 residues. V lost 4 bases, J lost 0 bases, and 5 bases stayed unmatched. CDR1 and CDR2 from the germline V gene are SGDLS and YYNGEE. The CDR3 reads CASSLGTGANTGELFF. CDR3 nucleotides: TGTGCCAGCAGCCTCGGGACAGGCGCGAACACCGGGGAGCTGTTTTTT.

This clonotype showed up many times. This rearrangement joins TRBV11-3 to TRBJ1-1; D ambiguous. Germline loops: CDR1 SGHNT, CDR2 YENEEA. V was cut by 5 bases and J by 3 bases, with 16 bases left in between. The CDR3 sequence is 15 residues long. CDR3 residues: CASSREGLQDTEAFF. Here the CDR3 DNA reads TGTGCCAGCAGCCGCGAAGGCCTTCAGGACACTGAAGCTTTCTTT.

J is TRBJ2-1 and V is TRBV5-1; D assignment may be TRBD1 or TRBD2 (5 bases each). V was shortened by 4 bases and J by 9 bases, with 11 bases between the two germline ends. This CDR3 spans 12 amino acids. Looked up from germline, CDR1 is SGHRS and CDR2 is YFSETQ. Here the CDR3 DNA reads TGCGCCAGCAGCCTGGGACCATCTGAGCAGTTCTTC. Protein: CASSLGPSEQFF.

This clonotype was detected many times. V and J are TRBV6-6 and TRBJ2-5; D not certain. This CDR3 comprises 12 residues. The ends were cut back, 2 bases at V and 3 bases at J, with 4 bases in the middle. The V gene's germline CDR1 is MNHNY and CDR2 SVGAGI (reference sequence). The CDR3 nucleotides are TGTGCCAGCAGTTACCGGAAAGAGACCCAGTACTTC. It yields the protein CASSYRKETQYF.

This clonotype has at least ten counts. J is TRBJ1-5 and V is TRBV7-9, with D perhaps TRBD1 (5 bases). The germline V gene encodes CDR1 SEHNR and CDR2 FQNEAQ (reference sequence). The ends were cut back, 5 bases at V and 5 bases at J, with 10 bases in the middle. This CDR3 has 13 residues. CDR3 residues: CASSQGLDQPQHF. The DNA for the CDR3 is TGTGCCAGCAGCCAGGGCCTTGATCAGCCCCAGCATTTT.

About this clonotype itself: A much larger clone lies a single base off, so this may be a read error. The CDR3 DNA is TGTGCCAGCAGTTCACCGAGGGATCACGGCCAAGAGACCCAGTACTTC. Translating it yields CASSSPRDHGQETQYF. The V call is TRBV12-3 or TRBV12-4, the J call TRBJ2-5; TRBD2 might be the D (5 bases). With 4 bases removed from V and 1 base from J, the gap between germline ends came to 16 bases. The CDR3 spans 16 residues.

The table lists this clonotype with a few counts. The chain combines TRBV3-1 with TRBJ2-7, with D perhaps matching TRBD2 (5 bases). Germline values: CDR1 LGHDT, CDR2 YNNKEL (reference sequence). V lost 4 bases and J lost 9, with 16 bases in between. The CDR3 length is 13 residues. CDR3 region: CASSPDGRSGQYF. The DNA for the CDR3 is TGTGCCAGCAGCCCCGACGGACGGAGCGGGCAGTACTTC.

This clonotype was seen many times. This chain connects TRBV7-9 to TRBJ2-5; 7 nucleotides agree with TRBD1. Germline lookup yields CDR1 SEHNR and CDR2 FQNEAQ (reference sequence). CDR3 length: 13 amino acids. Trimming removed 5 bases from V and 5 bases from J; junction bases left unmatched: 5. Here the CDR3 reads CASSPDRLETQYF. In nucleotides, the CDR3 is TGTGCCAGCAGCCCGGACAGGTTGGAGACCCAGTACTTC.

This clonotype appeared many times. The chain uses TRBV5-1 and TRBJ1-3; TRBD1 matches 7 bases. Looked up from germline, CDR1 is SGHRS and CDR2 is YFSETQ. V lost 3 bases and J lost 4; bases outside the gene matches: 4. The CDR3 has 14 amino acids. CDR3: CASSYGTVGNTIYF. In DNA, the CDR3 is TGCGCCAGCAGCTACGGGACAGTCGGAAACACCATATATTTT.

This clonotype was recorded a few times. This chain links TRBV27 with TRBJ2-2, with D tentatively TRBD2 (5 bases). V gave up 10 bases and J gave up 5 bases, with 8 bases separating them. The CDR3 runs to 11 residues. Germline values: CDR1 MNHEY, CDR2 SMNVEV (reference sequence). CDR3 in DNA: TGTGCCACCAGCGGTACCGGGGAGCTGTTTTTT. It specifies CATSGTGELFF.

This clonotype was observed many times. The chain is built from TRBV6-5 and TRBJ2-7, with 8 bases identical to TRBD2. CDR1 and CDR2 from the germline V gene are MNHEY and SVGAGI. The CDR3 is 14 amino acids. V gave up 6 bases and J gave up 3 bases; unmatched junction bases: 7. In DNA, the CDR3 is TGTGCCAGCAGGATTACAGCGGGGGTCTACGAGCAGTACTTC. Its translation is CASRITAGVYEQYF.